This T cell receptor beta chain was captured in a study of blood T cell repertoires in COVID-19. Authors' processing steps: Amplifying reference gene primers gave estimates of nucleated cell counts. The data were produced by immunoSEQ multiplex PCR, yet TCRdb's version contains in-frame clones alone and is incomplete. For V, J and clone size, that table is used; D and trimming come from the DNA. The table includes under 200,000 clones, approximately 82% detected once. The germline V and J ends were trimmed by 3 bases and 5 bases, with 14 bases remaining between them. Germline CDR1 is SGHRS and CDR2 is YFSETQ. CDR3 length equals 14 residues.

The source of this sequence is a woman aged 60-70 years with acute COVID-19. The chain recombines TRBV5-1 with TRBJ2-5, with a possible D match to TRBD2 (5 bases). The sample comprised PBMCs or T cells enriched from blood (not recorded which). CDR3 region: CASSSGPGWETQYF. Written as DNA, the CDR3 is TGCGCCAGCAGCTCCGGGCCGGGATGGGAGACCCAGTACTTC.